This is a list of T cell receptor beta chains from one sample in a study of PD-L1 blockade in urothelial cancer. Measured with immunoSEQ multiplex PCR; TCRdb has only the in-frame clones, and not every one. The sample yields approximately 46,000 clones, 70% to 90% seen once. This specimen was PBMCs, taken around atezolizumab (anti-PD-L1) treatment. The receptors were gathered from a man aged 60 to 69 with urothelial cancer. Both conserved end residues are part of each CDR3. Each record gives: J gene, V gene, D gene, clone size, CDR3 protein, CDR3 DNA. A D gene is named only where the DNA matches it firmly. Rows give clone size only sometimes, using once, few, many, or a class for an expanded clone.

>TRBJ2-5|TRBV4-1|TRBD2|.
CASSQLAGPGAETQYF
TGCGCCAGCAGCCAACTAGCGGGGCCCGGCGCAGAGACCCAGTACTTC
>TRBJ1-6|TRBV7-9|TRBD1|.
CASSSDRWKSPLHF
TGTGCCAGCAGTTCGGACAGGTGGAAATCACCCCTCCACTTT
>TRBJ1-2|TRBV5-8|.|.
CASSLGGRDYGYTF
TGTGCCAGCAGCTTGGGTGGCAGGGACTATGGCTACACCTTC
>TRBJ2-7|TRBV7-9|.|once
CASSGGDRNSYEQYF
TGTGCCAGCAGCGGAGGGGACAGAAATTCCTACGAGCAGTACTTC
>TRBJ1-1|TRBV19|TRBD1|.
CASSPWDSLNTEAFF
TGTGCCAGTAGTCCCTGGGACAGTTTGAACACTGAAGCTTTCTTT
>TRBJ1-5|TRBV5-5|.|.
CASSLGIGGASSNQPQHF
TGTGCCAGCAGCCTAGGGATTGGGGGCGCATCGAGCAATCAGCCCCAGCATTTT
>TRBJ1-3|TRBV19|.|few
CASSIGRGSGNTIYF
TGTGCCAGTAGTATCGGCAGGGGCTCTGGAAACACCATATATTTT
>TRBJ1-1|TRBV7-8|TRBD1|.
CASSLEVVQGGVTEAFF
TGTGCCAGCAGCTTAGAAGTTGTTCAGGGGGGTGTCACTGAAGCTTTCTTT
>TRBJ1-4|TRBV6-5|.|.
CASSYVGGGNEKLFF
TGTGCCAGCAGTTACGTGGGTGGGGGGAATGAAAAACTGTTTTTT
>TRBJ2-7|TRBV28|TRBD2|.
CASTPLLAGGTYEQYF
TGTGCCAGCACCCCATTACTAGCGGGGGGAACCTACGAGCAGTACTTC
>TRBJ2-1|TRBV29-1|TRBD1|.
CSAQPTGYNEQFF
TGCAGCGCCCAGCCGACAGGGTACAATGAGCAGTTCTTC
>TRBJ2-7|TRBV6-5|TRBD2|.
CASSYKYLAGWEQYF
TGTGCCAGCAGTTACAAGTATCTAGCGGGGTGGGAGCAGTACTTC
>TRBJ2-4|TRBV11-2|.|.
CASRALIAKNIQYF
TGTGCCAGCAGGGCCCTTATAGCCAAAAACATTCAGTACTTC
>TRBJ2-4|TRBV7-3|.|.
CASSLTQGNIQYF
TGTGCCAGCAGCTTAACACAGGGAAACATTCAGTACTTC
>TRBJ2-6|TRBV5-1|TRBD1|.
CASSWSGTGISGANVLTF
TGCGCCAGCAGCTGGTCCGGGACAGGTATCTCTGGGGCCAACGTCCTGACTTTC